Listed below are T cell receptor gamma chains from one sample, sequenced in a study of gamma-delta T cells after stem cell transplantation. TCRdb reran clone calling via CATT on the RT-PCR reads. The sample consists of 2,800 or so gamma-chain clones, about 17% of them appearing once. The sequencing sample was made of gamma-delta T cells. These receptors originate from a human donor. It is not recorded whose cells these are; they may come from a transplant donor. CDR3s include the opening cysteine and the closing phenylalanine or tryptophan.

>TRGV9|11
CALWVYYKKLF
>TRGV2|17
CATWDGPRGSSDWIKTF
>TRGV8|13
CATWDRPGFKKLF
>TRGV2|13
CATWDNTYYKKLF
>TRGV9|15
CALWEVRVRSNKKLF
>TRGV2|18
CATWDGSSGYSSDWIKTF
>TRGV3|13
CATWDRRGYKKLF
>TRGV9|16
CALWEGWELGKKIKVF
>TRGV9|15
CALWEVELGKKIKVF
>TRGV9|12
CALWEVWGIKTF
>TRGV8|11
CATWDKNKKLF
>TRGV2|14
CATWDGPGYYKKLF
>TRGV2|13
CATWDETYYKKLF
>TRGV9|14
CALWDLGNYYKKLF
>TRGV9|14
CALWELQEYYKKLF
>TRGV3|14
CATWDRSHYYKKLF
>TRGV8|13
CATWLPEYYKKLF
>TRGV3|15
CATWDRWGPAWIKTF
>TRGV3|15
CATWDSGPFEYKKLF
>TRGV2|13
CATWDGLGYKKLF
>TRGV9|13
CALWEVRDYKKLF
>TRGV2|14
CATWDGLGYYKKLF
>TRGV2|15
CATWDGTRTQLKKLF
>TRGV4|13
CATWDGPGYKKLF
>TRGV4|14
CATWNGLERYKKLF
>TRGV9|16
CALWEVTNTTGWFKIF
>TRGV2|12
CATFRYYYKKLF
>TRGV4|13
CATWEWDYYKKLF
>TRGV3|12
CATWDPHRRKLF
>TRGV2|15
CATWDGRSVYYKKLF
>TRGV2|12
CATWDVHYKKLF
>TRGV2|13
CATWDVRYYKKLF
>TRGV4|14
CATWEGDNTVRKLF